The 4 T cell receptor beta chains listed next were all sequenced from one sample in a study of T cells after yellow fever vaccination. TCRdb fed the 5' RACE reads into MiXCR, producing one record per CDR3 protein. Among hundreds of thousands of distinct CDR3 sequences listed, roughly 13% were seen once. Sequenced material: PBMCs, taken on the day of the yellow fever booster vaccination. The receptors were gathered from a man aged 25-45 years who received the YFV17D yellow fever vaccine.

The V and J genes are TRBV2 and TRBJ2-3; maybe TRBD2 (6 bases). V lost 10 bases and J 0 bases, leaving 17 bases between the germline ends. The CDR3 runs 15 residues. The germline CDR1 and CDR2 sequences are SNHLY and FYNNEI. CDR3 DNA sequence: TGTGCCACCATCCTCGGGACTCCTAGCACAGATACGCAGTATTTT. Translation: CATILGTPSTDTQYF.

This clonotype occurred a few times. The V call is TRBV29-1, the J call TRBJ2-1; 9 bases line up with TRBD2. This CDR3 region has 14 residues. With 3 bases clipped from V and 4 bases from J, the junction kept 4 bases outside the gene matches. Per germline, CDR1 SQVTM and CDR2 ANQGSEA. The CDR3 sequence: CSVEAGGIYNEQFF. CDR3 nucleotides: TGCAGCGTTGAGGCGGGAGGGATATACAATGAGCAGTTCTTC.

The chain is built from TRBV5-1 and TRBJ2-5; D gene ambiguous. CDR1 is SGHRS and CDR2 is YFSETQ in the germline V gene. Trimming removed 7 bases at V and 2 bases at J, with 6 bases between. CDR3 length: 11 residues. The CDR3 sequence: CASQQQETQYF. In DNA form, the CDR3 reads TGCGCCAGCCAACAACAAGAGACCCAGTACTTC.

The chain joins TRBV5-4 to TRBJ1-1, with D uncertain. V lost 3 bases and J 5 bases, leaving 17 bases between the germline ends. CDR1 is SGHNT and CDR2 is YYREEE in the germline V gene (reference sequence). This CDR3 spans 15 amino acids. CDR3 in amino acids: CASSSGTPGGTEAFF. In DNA form, the CDR3 reads TGTGCCAGCAGCTCAGGTACCCCTGGCGGTACTGAAGCTTTCTTT.